The 26 T cell receptor beta chains below were found in one sample sequenced in a study of blood T cell repertoires in COVID-19 (TCRdb year 2020). The receptor library was made with the immunoSEQ multiplex PCR assay. In TCRdb, the immuneACCESS table is reduced to in-frame sequences with V and J assigned. These tables do not hold every clone; where another copy was compared, an unresolved V gene accounts for under half, and the others remain unexplained. The sample has around 100,000 clones on record, less than 85% of them singletons. In total, the top ten clones hold about 24% of the sample. Material for sequencing was peripheral blood. These receptor sequences come from a human donor in a cohort sampled during active COVID-19.

This sequence joins TRBV5-5 and TRBJ1-1; a weak D match, TRBD1 (6 bases). V was shortened by 0 bases and J by 8 bases, with 14 bases between the two germline ends. The CDR3 sequence is 14 residues long. CDR1 and CDR2 (germline): SGHKS, YYEKEE (reference sequence). This CDR3 is CASSLAPGQLEAFF. The CDR3 bases are TGTGCCAGCAGCTTGGCTCCGGGACAATTAGAAGCTTTCTTT.

The chain links TRBV6-5 to TRBJ1-5, with D possibly matching TRBD1 (5 bases). Germline V CDR1 and CDR2: MNHEY, SVGAGI. The CDR3 covers 13 residues. V dropped 7 bases and J dropped 4 bases, with 11 bases sitting between them. This CDR3 reads CASKIDSNQPQHF. CDR3 nucleotide sequence: TGTGCCAGCAAAATCGACAGTAATCAGCCCCAGCATTTT.

This chain joins TRBV3-1 (or the pseudogene TRBV3-2) and TRBJ1-6; the match to TRBD1 covers 7 bases. This CDR3 spans 14 amino acids. After removal of 3 bases from V and 10 bases from J, the junction contained 6 bases not matched to a gene. CDR1 is LGHDT, CDR2 YNNKEL, per germline (reference sequence). CDR3 loop: CASSQGRQGSPLHF. The CDR3 coding sequence is TGTGCCAGCAGCCAGGGTCGACAGGGATCACCCCTCCACTTT.

V and J are TRBV14 and TRBJ1-1; 7 nucleotides align to TRBD1. Unmatched junction bases numbered 4, after V lost 6 bases and J lost 0 bases. The CDR3 runs 14 residues. Germline lookup yields CDR1 SGHDN and CDR2 FVKESK. The CDR3 spells CASSRDRVNTEAFF. The CDR3 region has the DNA TGTGCCAGCAGTCGGGACAGAGTGAACACTGAAGCTTTCTTT.

The V and J genes are TRBV5-5 and TRBJ2-7; tentative D call: TRBD1 (6 bases). Per the germline V gene, CDR1 is SGHKS and CDR2 is YYEKEE (reference sequence). V was cut by 0 bases and J by 0 bases, with 10 bases left in between. The CDR3 is 15 amino acids. The chain's CDR3 is CASSLGQAGSYEQYF. Written as DNA, the CDR3 is TGTGCCAGCAGCTTGGGACAGGCCGGCTCCTACGAGCAGTACTTC.

The chain employs TRBV5-4 and TRBJ2-5, with 8 bases lining up with TRBD2. Germline V gene lookup returns CDR1 SGHNT and CDR2 YYREEE (reference sequence). J gave up 5 bases and V 4 bases, and 10 bases lay outside the gene matches. The CDR3 contains 15 residues. The CDR3 nucleotides are TGTGCCAGCAGCCCTGAGGACCCGGGGGGGGAGACCCAGTACTTC. As protein: CASSPEDPGGETQYF. Together with reference TRBV5-4 and TRBJ2-5, the CDR3 gives the full variable domain: ETGVTQSPTHLIKTRGQQVTLRCSSQSGHNTVSWYQQALGQGPQFIFQYYREEENGRGNFPPRFSGLQFPNYSSELNVNALELDDSALYLCASSPEDPGGETQYFGPGTRLLVL.

This sequence joins TRBV29-1 and TRBJ2-5, with 7 nucleotides matching TRBD1. Germline V gene data show CDR1 as SQVTM and CDR2 as ANQGSEA. V was pared by 3 bases and J by 3 bases, with 4 bases of the junction left unmatched. The CDR3 extends over 13 amino acids. The CDR3 sequence: CSVEIGGKETQYF. The CDR3 nucleotides are TGCAGCGTTGAGATAGGGGGCAAAGAGACCCAGTACTTC.

The chain recombines TRBV7-9 with TRBJ1-3; D gene uncertain. This CDR3 has 15 residues. Germline CDR1 reads SEHNR; CDR2 reads FQNEAQ (reference sequence). Trimming cost V 1 base and J 0 bases, with 7 bases left between them. The chain's CDR3 is CASSLGTHSGNTIYF. The CDR3 nucleotides read TGTGCCAGCAGCTTAGGAACTCACTCTGGAAACACCATATATTTT.

The chain links TRBV6-1 to TRBJ2-7, with 7 nucleotides matching TRBD1. The CDR3 totals 12 residues. The V gene's germline CDR1 is MNHNS and CDR2 SASEGT. V dropped 7 bases and J dropped 5; count of bases not matched to a gene: 5. The CDR3 spells CASTRQGNEQYF. DNA of the CDR3: TGTGCCAGCACAAGACAGGGAAACGAGCAGTACTTC.

The chain is built from TRBV6-1 and TRBJ1-1; no reliable D call. Germline V gene data show CDR1 as MNHNS and CDR2 as SASEGT. V was trimmed by 5 bases and J by 1 base, leaving 11 bases between them. The CDR3 is 14 amino acids. In nucleotides, the CDR3 is TGTGCCAGCAGTTTAGTCTCCGGGAACACTGAAGCTTTCTTT. Protein: CASSLVSGNTEAFF.

This sequence joins TRBV15 and TRBJ1-6; D gene uncertain. This CDR3 is 13 amino acids long. Germline V CDR1 and CDR2: LNHNV, YYDKDF (reference sequence). Trimming cost V 0 bases and J 10 bases, with 7 bases left between them. As DNA, the CDR3 is TGTGCCACCAGCAGAGATTGGGAGTCACCCCTCCACTTT. Translation: CATSRDWESPLHF.

The chain employs TRBV28 and TRBJ2-3, with D perhaps TRBD2 (6 bases). Germline CDR1 and CDR2: MDHEN and SYDVKM. The CDR3 covers 13 residues. Trimming left V 10 bases short and J 5 bases short, with 16 bases between. For the CDR3, the DNA is TGTGCCATCACACACGGGAGTAGAGATACGCAGTATTTT. It specifies CAITHGSRDTQYF.

V is TRBV5-1 and J is TRBJ1-4, with 10 bases fitting TRBD1. Germline V gene data show CDR1 as SGHRS and CDR2 as YFSETQ. V gave up 1 base and J gave up 8 bases; unmatched junction bases: 8. CDR3 length: 16 amino acids. This chain's CDR3 is CASSLNPGTGVEKLFF. Written as DNA, the CDR3 is TGCGCCAGCAGCTTGAATCCCGGGACAGGGGTCGAAAAACTGTTTTTT.

V and J are TRBV5-1 and TRBJ2-1; D is possibly TRBD1 (5 bases). This CDR3 spans 15 amino acids. Germline V gene lookup returns CDR1 SGHRS and CDR2 YFSETQ. With 0 bases removed from V and 2 bases from J, the gap between germline ends came to 9 bases. The CDR3 loop is CASSLGGQAYNEQFF. CDR3 nucleotide sequence: TGCGCCAGCAGCTTGGGTGGACAAGCCTACAATGAGCAGTTCTTC.

The chain carries TRBV4-3 and TRBJ1-5, with TRBD1 matching over 8 bases. The CDR3 is 17 amino acids. Unmatched junction bases numbered 10, after V lost 0 bases and J lost 6 bases. From germline, CDR1 is LGHNA and CDR2 YSLEER. This CDR3 is CASSQEGGGQGRQPQHF. In nucleotides, the CDR3 is TGCGCCAGCAGCCAAGAAGGGGGTGGACAGGGCCGTCAGCCCCAGCATTTT.

V is TRBV27 and J is TRBJ1-1; D is possibly TRBD1 (5 bases). V lost 5 bases and J 4 bases, leaving 14 bases between the germline ends. Per germline, CDR1 MNHEY and CDR2 SMNVEV (reference sequence). The CDR3 covers 14 residues. The CDR3 sequence: CASSESGRGTEAFF. CDR3 nucleotides: TGTGCCAGCAGTGAGTCAGGGAGGGGCACTGAAGCTTTCTTT.

This clone was detected only a few times. The chain is built from TRBV5-1 and TRBJ1-2; 9 bases match TRBD1. This CDR3 is built from 17 residues. Germline values: CDR1 SGHRS, CDR2 YFSETQ. V was clipped by 2 bases and J by 3 bases; unmatched bases: 11. CDR3 protein: CASSLLTGTGTDYGYTF. Written as DNA, the CDR3 is TGCGCCAGCAGCTTATTAACCGGGACAGGGACGGACTATGGCTACACCTTC.

CDR3 region: CASSSLAEPYNEQFF. The DNA of the CDR3 is TGTGCCAGCAGTTCCCTAGCGGAGCCGTACAATGAGCAGTTCTTC. V is TRBV28 and J is TRBJ2-1; 7 bases agree with TRBD2. CDR1 MDHEN and CDR2 SYDVKM come from the germline V gene. The length of the CDR3 is 15 residues. With 4 bases clipped from V and 4 bases from J, the junction kept 7 bases outside the gene matches.

This sequence joins TRBV28 and TRBJ2-5; 9 bases align to TRBD1. CDR1 is MDHEN, CDR2 SYDVKM, per germline. The CDR3 spans 15 residues. Unmatched junction bases numbered 10, after V lost 6 bases and J lost 5 bases. CDR3: CASSPGTGPQETQYF. CDR3 bases: TGTGCCAGCAGCCCCGGGACAGGGCCCCAGGAGACCCAGTACTTC.

The chain uses TRBV7-9 and TRBJ1-2, with D perhaps matching TRBD1 (6 bases). CDR1 is SEHNR and CDR2 is FQNEAQ in the germline V gene (reference sequence). The CDR3 is 18 amino acids. V lost 4 bases and J 3 bases, leaving 24 bases between the germline ends. CDR3 sequence: CASSSEIERGINDYGYTF. The DNA of the CDR3 is TGTGCCAGCAGCTCGGAGATAGAGAGGGGGATCAACGACTATGGCTACACCTTC. Filled out from reference TRBV7-9 and TRBJ1-2, the complete variable domain reads DTGVSQNPRHKITKRGQNVTFRCDPISEHNRLYWYRQTLGQGPEFLTYFQNEAQLEKSRLLSDRFSAERPKGSFSTLEIQRTEQGDSAMYLCASSSEIERGINDYGYTFGSGTRLTVV.

In regard to this clone: One junction end does not reproduce the germline sequence, and a read error may be involved. V and J are TRBV19 and TRBJ2-1; TRBD2 aligns across 12 bases. CDR1 and CDR2 from the germline V gene are LNHDA and SQIVND (reference sequence). This CDR3 is built from 17 residues. CDR3 in DNA: TGTGCCAGTAGTAGATGGACTAGCGGGATCTCCCACAATGAGCAGTTCTTC. Its translation is CASSRWTSGISHNEQFF.

This chain uses TRBV29-1 with TRBJ2-7; the D gene is possibly TRBD1 (6 bases). Germline V gives CDR1 SQVTM, CDR2 ANQGSEA. The CDR3 length is 14 residues. Trimming cost V 4 bases and J 0 bases, with 13 bases left between them. The CDR3 coding sequence is TGCAGCGTTGTTCTACAGGGAATCTCCTACGAGCAGTACTTC. Encoded protein: CSVVLQGISYEQYF.

The J gene is TRBJ2-5, the V gene TRBV7-2, with 16 bases lining up with TRBD2. From germline, CDR1 is SGHTA and CDR2 FQGNSA. CDR3 size: 16 residues. V shed 6 bases, J shed 6 bases, and the junction held 7 bases outside the gene matches. CDR3 sequence: CASREEGLAGGKTQYF. The DNA for the CDR3 is TGTGCCAGCAGGGAAGAGGGACTAGCGGGGGGGAAGACCCAGTACTTC.

The chain uses TRBV5-1 and TRBJ2-7, with D uncertain. Germline loops: CDR1 SGHRS, CDR2 YFSETQ. V was clipped by 6 bases and J by 1 base, with 11 bases between them. The CDR3 covers 13 residues. Here the CDR3 reads CASKRQASYEQYF. In DNA form, the CDR3 reads TGCGCCAGCAAAAGGCAGGCGTCCTACGAGCAGTACTTC.

The genes are TRBV5-4 and TRBJ1-1; D possibly corresponds to TRBD1 (5 bases). V lost 3 bases, J lost 1 base, and 22 bases lay in between. CDR1 is SGHNT, CDR2 YYREEE, per germline (reference sequence). The CDR3 runs 18 residues. The CDR3 loop is CASSYDPHRQSSNTEAFF. CDR3 nucleotide sequence: TGTGCCAGCAGCTACGATCCCCACAGACAGTCCTCGAACACTGAAGCTTTCTTT.

The V and J genes are TRBV2 and TRBJ2-7, with TRBD1 identical over 11 bases. V shed 7 bases, J shed 3 bases, and the junction held 5 bases outside the gene matches. Germline CDR1 SNHLY, CDR2 FYNNEI. The length of the CDR3 is 14 residues. CDR3 amino acids: CASIGQGAGYEQYF. CDR3 DNA sequence: TGTGCCAGCATCGGACAGGGGGCAGGCTACGAGCAGTACTTC.